This T cell receptor beta chain appears in the sequencing data of a study of blood T cell repertoires in COVID-19. Study-level information: COVID-19 samples collected from the United States, Italy and Spain covered acute and convalescent phases. Sample material is recorded as cDNA or gDNA derived from T cells, B-cell-depleted T cells, or PBMCs.

Per the germline V gene, CDR1 is SGHDT and CDR2 is YYEEEE. V was pared by 2 bases and J by 3 bases, with 12 bases between. This CDR3 spans 14 amino acids. Authors' processing steps: Amplified reference gene primers provided the basis for estimating nucleated cell counts. Using immunoSEQ multiplex PCR, the repertoire was profiled, and TCRdb retains in-frame clones only, with some absent. V and J calls and clone size are those listed in that table; D and trimming were worked out from the DNA. The table has approximately 89,000 clones, around four fifths seen once. V and J are TRBV5-6 and TRBJ2-7, with D possibly being TRBD1 (6 bases). Sequencing was carried out using peripheral blood. The receptor's source is a woman in her 70s with active or convalescent COVID-19. The DNA of the CDR3 is TGTGCCAGCAGCTTACAGGGAAAAGGCTACGAGCAGTACTTC. Protein: CASSLQGKGYEQYF.